The 2 T cell receptor beta chains below were found in one sample sequenced in a study of blood T cell repertoires in COVID-19. TCRdb's copy holds only in-frame clones and misses some; the assay was immunoSEQ multiplex PCR. The sample contains just under 55,000 clones, about nine tenths of which appear only once. Material for sequencing was peripheral blood. The receptors stem from a woman between 40 and 50 years old with active COVID-19.

J is TRBJ2-5 and V is TRBV10-3; no reliable D call. Germline V gives CDR1 ENHRY, CDR2 SYGVKD. V gave up 0 bases and J gave up 1 base, with 9 bases separating them. The CDR3 spans 15 residues. CDR3 loop: CAISESQAVQETQYF. CDR3 DNA sequence: TGTGCCATCAGTGAGTCGCAGGCAGTCCAAGAGACCCAGTACTTC.

The chain couples TRBV6-5 to TRBJ2-7; weak D call: TRBD2 (7 bases). Germline assignment: CDR1 MNHEY and CDR2 SVGAGI. The CDR3 consists of 16 residues. V gave up 0 bases and J gave up 6 bases, with 18 bases separating them. CDR3 in amino acids: CASSYSAGALGGEQYF. The CDR3, as DNA: TGTGCCAGCAGTTACTCCGCGGGGGCGCTTGGTGGCGAGCAGTACTTC.